What follows are 9 T cell receptor beta chains derived from one specimen sequenced in a study of blood T cell repertoires in COVID-19. Assay: immunoSEQ multiplex PCR; the TCRdb copy retains only in-frame clones and omits some. Counted here are 150,000 to 200,000 clones, approximately 95% occurring once; the ten biggest clones make up about 2%. Sequencing used peripheral blood. These receptors were collected from a woman aged 55-69 years with COVID-19, enrolled during active disease.

CDR3 bases: TGTGCCAGCAGTTCCATGAGTACAGGGGAAGTTGAGTCCTACGAGCAGTACTTC. Encoded protein: CASSSMSTGEVESYEQYF. V gene TRBV6-2 or TRBV6-3 combines with J gene TRBJ2-7; 7 bases map to TRBD1. Germline CDR1 reads MNHEY; CDR2 reads SVGEGT. The ends lost 4 bases at V and 1 base at J; junction bases unmatched: 16. This CDR3 is 18 amino acids long.

This clone has just one count. The chain uses TRBV29-1 and TRBJ1-2, with D perhaps TRBD1 (6 bases). The V end was cut by 3 bases, the J end by 8 bases, with 13 bases between. Germline V gives CDR1 SQVTM, CDR2 ANQGSEA. CDR3 size: 12 residues. Here the CDR3 reads CSVDRGSGGYTF. CDR3 nucleotides: TGCAGCGTTGACAGGGGATCAGGGGGCTACACCTTC.

V is TRBV23-1 and J is TRBJ1-6; D is perhaps TRBD1 (5 bases). TRBV23-1 is annotated as an ORF whose role is uncertain. The V end lost 5 bases, the J end lost 8 bases, and 10 bases lay between the germline ends. The CDR3 covers 13 residues. DNA for the CDR3: TGCGCCAGCAGTTTTAGGGACTATTCACCCCTCCACTTT. It yields the protein CASSFRDYSPLHF.

The J gene is TRBJ1-2, the V gene TRBV27; 9 bases line up with TRBD1. V dropped 5 bases and J dropped 3; count of bases not matched to a gene: 10. CDR3 length: 16 residues. Germline V gene data show CDR1 as MNHEY and CDR2 as SMNVEV (reference sequence). The CDR3 bases are TGTGCCAGCAGTCCCACAACAGGGGGCTTATACTATGGCTACACCTTC. Translated, it gives CASSPTTGGLYYGYTF.

The CDR3 loop is CAWSPGGSTDTQYF. The DNA for the CDR3 is TGTGCCTGGAGTCCAGGGGGGTCGACAGATACGCAGTATTTT. The V call is TRBV30, the J call TRBJ2-3, with D perhaps TRBD1 (7 bases). The CDR3 extends over 14 amino acids. The V gene lost 2 bases and the J gene lost 3 bases, with 12 bases spanning the gap. Germline V gene lookup returns CDR1 GTSNPN and CDR2 SVGIG (reference sequence).

On this clone: Other DNA sequences in this sample translate to the same CDR3. The V gene is TRBV3-1 (or the pseudogene TRBV3-2), the J gene TRBJ1-6, with 9 bases matching TRBD1. The CDR3 consists of 14 residues. Losses at the gene ends were 6 bases for V and 7 bases for J; bases not matched to a gene: 4. The V gene's germline CDR1 is LGHDT and CDR2 YNNKEL (reference sequence). The CDR3 sequence: CASSPQGANSPLHF. CDR3 nucleotides: TGTGCCAGCAGTCCACAGGGGGCCAATTCACCCCTCCACTTT.

The rearrangement links TRBV24-1 to TRBJ2-3, with TRBD2 matching over 12 bases. J gave up 1 base and V 9 bases, and 4 bases lay outside the gene matches. The CDR3 covers 15 residues. In germline, CDR1 is KGHDR, CDR2 SFDVKD. This CDR3 reads CATSPSGGGTDTQYF. Here the CDR3 DNA reads TGTGCCACCTCCCCTAGCGGGGGGGGCACAGATACGCAGTATTTT.

In its sample, this clone was seen a few times. The chain employs TRBV18 and TRBJ2-1, with D tentatively TRBD2 (5 bases). CDR1 is KGHSH, CDR2 LQKENI, per germline. V was clipped by 2 bases and J by 1 base, with 12 bases between them. This CDR3 comprises 16 residues. The CDR3 loop is CASSPFGERSYNEQFF. CDR3 sequence (DNA): TGTGCCAGCTCACCATTCGGGGAGAGATCCTACAATGAGCAGTTCTTC.

The CDR3: CASSPGPSGGYEQYF. The CDR3 nucleotides read TGTGCCAGCAGCCCGGGACCGTCAGGAGGGTACGAGCAGTACTTC. The chain employs TRBV7-9 and TRBJ2-7; possibly TRBD2 for D (6 bases). CDR1 is SEHNR, CDR2 FQNEAQ, per germline (reference sequence). V gave up 5 bases and J gave up 4 bases, with 18 bases separating them. This CDR3 has 15 amino acids.